This TCR beta chain is from a study of T cell responses to AZD1222 COVID-19 vaccine. Study-level findings and limits: The CD4 TCRs associated with vaccination extended across spike and predominated at 160-218 and 743-854. Mostly white British, mostly female donors; authors suggested clonal diversity may be underestimated.

Comments on this clone: The antigen is undetermined.

Sequenced by immunoSEQ multiplex PCR; TCRdb stores in-frame clones only, minus some. This sample has about 86,000 clones, with roughly 90% found just once. The sequence came from an adult who received the AZD1222 COVID-19 vaccine. The sequences come from peripheral blood, collected 28 days after the second AZD1222 dose.

Here the CDR3 reads CASSIEDRKTEAFF. The CDR3 DNA reads TGTGCCAGTAGTATAGAGGACAGGAAAACTGAAGCTTTCTTT. This sequence joins TRBV19 and TRBJ1-1; 7 nucleotides line up with TRBD1. Trimming took 0 bases from V and 5 from J; bases not matched to a gene: 3. This CDR3 has 14 amino acids. CDR1 and CDR2 (germline): LNHDA, SQIVND (reference sequence).